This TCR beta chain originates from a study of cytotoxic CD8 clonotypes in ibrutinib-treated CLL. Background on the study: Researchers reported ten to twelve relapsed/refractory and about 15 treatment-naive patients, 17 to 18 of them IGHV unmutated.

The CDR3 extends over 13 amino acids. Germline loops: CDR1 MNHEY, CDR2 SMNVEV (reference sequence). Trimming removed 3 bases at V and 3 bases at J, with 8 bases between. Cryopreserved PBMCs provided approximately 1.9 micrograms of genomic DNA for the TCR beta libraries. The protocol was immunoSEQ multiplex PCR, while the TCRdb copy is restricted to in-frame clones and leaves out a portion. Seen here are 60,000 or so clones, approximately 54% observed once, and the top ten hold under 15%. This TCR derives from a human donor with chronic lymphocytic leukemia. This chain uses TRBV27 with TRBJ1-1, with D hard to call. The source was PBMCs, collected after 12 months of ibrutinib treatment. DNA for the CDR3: TGTGCCAGCAGTTTCTACCAGGACACTGAAGCTTTCTTT. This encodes CASSFYQDTEAFF.